A selection of T cell receptor beta chains follows, all from one sample in a study of T cells after yellow fever vaccination. MiXCR, applied by TCRdb to the 5' RACE reads, yields one record per CDR3 protein. The repertoire includes about 25,000 distinct CDR3 sequences, less than 4% of them detected once, and 0.85% to 1% sits in the top ten. The specimen comprised PBMCs, either bulk or a sorted T-cell subset (CD4+, CD8+, memory, or dextramer-sorted; not recorded which), sampled roughly 46 days after the first yellow fever vaccination. Receptors were obtained from a man younger than 30 who received the YFV17D yellow fever vaccine. Both conserved end residues are trimmed from each CDR3. Fields, in order: V gene, clone size, CDR3 protein. For some rows the clone size is stated as once, few or many, or as a class when expanded; others skip it.

TRBV20-1,many,SARKLLRGRKVNQPQH
TRBV7-3,many,ASSLQGGSPLH
TRBV5-1,many,ASSLGQGARTGELF
TRBV7-9,many,ASSFSQDSPLH
TRBV7-3,many,ASSLWGDQPQH
TRBV20-1,many,SARTGGEETQY
TRBV20-1,many,SGADTQY
TRBV20-1,many,SASAGKLF
TRBV6-5,many,ASTKEVADPTDTQY
TRBV11-2,many,ASSLVRGGGDTQY
TRBV7-9,many,ASSLKGEAF
TRBV5-1,many,ASSLASGDGLSTEAF
TRBV7-5,NA,FCASTQPLAGKETQY
TRBV7-2,many,ASSFDSGLDTQY
TRBV5-6,many,ASSLLGQANQPQH
TRBV5-1,many,ASSLNGGSETEAF
TRBV28,few,ASSLSDRSVRGYT
TRBV7-2,medium-sized,ASSLRAQNTEAF
TRBV12-3/TRBV12-4,many,ASSLASGSGEKLF
TRBV7-8,many,ASSFWRGGPQDIQY
TRBV5-1,many,ASNLGRTGDLETQY
TRBV7-2,many,ASSPTGVQNEKLF
TRBV29-1,many,SVKQGLNTGELF
TRBV5-1,many,ASSFGTGDQPQH
TRBV5-1,many,ASSFNGDEQF
TRBV10-3,many,AISEYGRNTEAF
TRBV7-2,many,ASSWGDRGSPLH
TRBV20-1,many,SARDFRGGEETQY
TRBV18,many,ASSPPQGWYNEQF
TRBV7-2,many,ATTRDRVNTGELF
TRBV5-4,many,ASRLRVDNEQF
TRBV5-4,many,ASSLTGGYAYGYT
TRBV20-1,few,SAREGHVGTEAF
TRBV11-2,many,ASSRTSGTDTQY
TRBV5-1,many,ASSLSGQGTGELF
TRBV4-1,many,ASSQEDRNTIY
TRBV12-3/TRBV12-4,medium-sized,ASRKKMNTEAF
TRBV6-5,many,ASSSGTKNYGYT
TRBV19,many,ASSISGSSYNEQF
TRBV28,many,ASSSRSRDFH
TRBV5-6,many,ASSSRDRGRETQY
TRBV2,many,ASSASRRGDNTQY
TRBV20-1,many,SAVAGGQDTQY
TRBV12-3/TRBV12-4,many,ASSFVGGAGELF
TRBV20-1,many,SARGTENTEAF
TRBV6-1,many,ASRRDRAPNYGYT
TRBV7-3,many,ASSPRPRAGNEQF
TRBV7-2,many,ASSLGLAGGTYEQY
TRBV11-2,many,ASSLVGTEAF
TRBV7-9,many,ASSDFAGNIAKNIQY
TRBV12-3/TRBV12-4,many,ASSFRSGANVLT
TRBV12-3/TRBV12-4,many,ASSFRQGNIGELF
TRBV5-5,many,ASSLAGQDFADTQY
TRBV4-3,few,ASSQLAGGTGGELF
TRBV7-2,many,ASSLNVGLPPEQY
TRBV4-3,many,ASSQALADTQY
TRBV10-3,NA,AISDPGKHEQY
TRBV19,many,ASSIGNSGANVLT
TRBV10-3,many,AISESMGVETQY